This entry lists 3 T cell receptor beta chains sequenced from one sample in a study of CD8 T cells in ankylosing spondylitis. TCRdb fed the 5' RACE reads into MiXCR, producing one record per CDR3 protein. The sample contains about 160,000 distinct CDR3 sequences, under 55% of which appear only once. Sequencing was carried out using synovial fluid, either unsorted or a sorted T cell fraction (not recorded which). These receptors originate from a male donor with ankylosing spondylitis.

Only one count was recorded for this clonotype. V is TRBV12-3 or TRBV12-4 and J is TRBJ2-3; the match to TRBD2 covers 10 bases. The CDR3 consists of 16 residues. Trimming removed 5 bases from V and 4 bases from J; junction bases left unmatched: 9. CDR3 residues: CASSQRGAGGADTQYF. Written as DNA, the CDR3 is TGTGCCAGCAGTCAGAGGGGAGCGGGAGGGGCAGATACGCAGTATTTT.

This clonotype was observed many times. The rearrangement joins TRBV6-4 to TRBJ1-2; 7 bases match TRBD1. Germline V gene sequence: CDR1 MRHNA, CDR2 SNTAGT. The CDR3 sequence is 15 residues long. Losses at the gene ends were 5 bases for V and 6 bases for J; bases not matched to a gene: 12. The CDR3 here is CASSPSPDRADGYTF. DNA of the CDR3: TGTGCCAGCAGTCCCTCCCCAGACAGGGCTGATGGCTACACCTTC.

This clonotype has just a few counts. The chain carries TRBV10-3 and TRBJ2-2; possible D gene TRBD2, 5 bases. This CDR3 has 16 residues. Germline CDR1 ENHRY, CDR2 SYGVKD. V shed 0 bases and J shed 1 base, with 9 bases lying between them. This chain's CDR3 is CAISESGSENTGELFF. CDR3 nucleotides: TGTGCCATCAGTGAGTCGGGTAGCGAGAACACCGGGGAGCTGTTTTTT.